This T cell receptor (beta chain) is from a study of CD8 T cells in ankylosing spondylitis. Between the trimmed V and J ends, which lost 7 bases and 2 bases, there was a span of 9 bases. CDR1 and CDR2 from the germline V gene are GTSNPN and SVGIG (reference sequence). This CDR3 region has 12 residues. TCRdb re-derived calls from the 5' RACE reads in MiXCR, one entry per CDR3 protein. The sample gives fewer than 350,000 distinct CDR3 sequences, around a tenth of which show up once; 9.1% is in the top ten. The source of this sequence is a female donor with ankylosing spondylitis or in good health (not recorded which). Sequenced: blood, either unsorted or a sorted T cell fraction (not recorded which). This chain uses TRBV30 with TRBJ2-1; unclear D gene. The CDR3 spells CAFGPAYNEQFF. For the CDR3, the DNA is TGTGCCTTCGGACCCGCCTACAATGAGCAGTTCTTC.